The entry below gives a single TCR beta chain sequence along with its context. The data were obtained in a study of blood T cell repertoires in COVID-19. About the research overall: The study drew acute and convalescent COVID-19 samples from the United States, Italy and Spain. The analysed material was cDNA or gDNA that came from T cells, B-cell-depleted T cells, or PBMCs.

In the source study's methods: Cell counts per sample came from amplifying reference gene primers. TCRdb's table, derived via immunoSEQ multiplex PCR, lists solely in-frame clones and lacks some. The V and J calls and the clone size are those of that table, but D and trimming were determined from the DNA. The top ten hold roughly 4% of the sample, which has 310,000 or so clones, more than 75% seen once. The V gene end was trimmed by 5 bases and the J gene end by 1 base; junction bases not matched to a gene: 7. The germline V gene has CDR1 SQVTM and CDR2 ANQGSEA. The CDR3 consists of 14 residues. Sequenced sample: peripheral blood. The origin of this receptor is a woman aged 50 to 60 with active or convalescent COVID-19. The chain carries TRBV29-1 and TRBJ1-1, with TRBD1 matching over 7 bases. The CDR3: CSVLSGGPNTEAFF. The CDR3 nucleotides are TGCAGCGTTCTTTCAGGGGGTCCGAACACTGAAGCTTTCTTT.